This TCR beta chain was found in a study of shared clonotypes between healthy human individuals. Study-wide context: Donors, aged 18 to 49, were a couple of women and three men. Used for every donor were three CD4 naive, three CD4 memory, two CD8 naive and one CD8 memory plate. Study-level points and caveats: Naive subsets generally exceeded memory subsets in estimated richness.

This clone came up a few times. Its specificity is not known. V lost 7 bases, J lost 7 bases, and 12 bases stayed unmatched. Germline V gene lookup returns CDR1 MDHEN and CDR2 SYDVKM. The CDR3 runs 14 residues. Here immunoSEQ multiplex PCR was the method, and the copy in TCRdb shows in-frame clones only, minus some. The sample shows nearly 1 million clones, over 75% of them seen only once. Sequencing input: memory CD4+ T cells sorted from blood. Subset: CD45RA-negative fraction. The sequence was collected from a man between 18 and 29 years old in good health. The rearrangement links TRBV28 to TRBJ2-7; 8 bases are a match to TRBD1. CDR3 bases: TGTGCCAGCAACAAGGGGCAGGGGGCGGGTGAGCAGTACTTC. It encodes CASNKGQGAGEQYF.